The following is a TCR beta chain sequence with its context. This entry comes from a study of blood T cell repertoires in COVID-19. Background on the study: From the United States, Italy and Spain came samples of acute and convalescent COVID-19. PBMCs, B-cell-depleted T cells, or T cells were the source of the cDNA or gDNA that made up the material.

Profiling relied on immunoSEQ multiplex PCR, and the TCRdb table lists in-frame clones only, not all of them. The sample includes roughly 250,000 clones, approximately 86% seen only once; the top ten take 1.5% to 2%. Per germline, CDR1 SGHNT and CDR2 YYREEE (reference sequence). Trimming stripped 1 base from V and 3 bases from J, with 4 bases between. The CDR3 runs to 12 residues. The chain carries TRBV5-4 and TRBJ1-2; D gene ambiguous. Sequenced: PBMCs or T cells enriched from blood (not recorded which). The sequence derives from a woman aged 45 to 65 who had recovered from COVID-19. This CDR3 is CASSLRDYGYTF. CDR3 nucleotide sequence: TGTGCCAGCAGCTTGCGGGACTATGGCTACACCTTC.